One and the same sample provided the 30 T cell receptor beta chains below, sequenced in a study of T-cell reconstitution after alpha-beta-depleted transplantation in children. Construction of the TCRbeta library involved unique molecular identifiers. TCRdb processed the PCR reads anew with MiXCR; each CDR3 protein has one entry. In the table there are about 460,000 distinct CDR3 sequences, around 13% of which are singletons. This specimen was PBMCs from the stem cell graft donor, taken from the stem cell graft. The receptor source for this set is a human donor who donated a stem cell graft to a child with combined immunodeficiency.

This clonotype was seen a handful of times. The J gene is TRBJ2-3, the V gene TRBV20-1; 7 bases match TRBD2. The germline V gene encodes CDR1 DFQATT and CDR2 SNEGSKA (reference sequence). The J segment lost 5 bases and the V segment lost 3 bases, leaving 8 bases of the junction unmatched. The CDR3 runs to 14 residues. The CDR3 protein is CSASSGLKGDTQYF. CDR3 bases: TGCAGTGCTAGTAGCGGGCTCAAGGGAGATACGCAGTATTTT.

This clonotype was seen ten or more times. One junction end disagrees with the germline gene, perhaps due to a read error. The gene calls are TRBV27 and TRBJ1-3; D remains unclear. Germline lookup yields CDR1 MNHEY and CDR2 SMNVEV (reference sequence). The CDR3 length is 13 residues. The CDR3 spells CASSLGVGDTIYF. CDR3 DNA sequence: TGTGCCAGCAGTTTAGGGGTTGGAGACACCATATATTTT.

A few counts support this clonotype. The chain's CDR3 is CASSGLGGIGTEAFF. CDR3 in DNA: TGTGCCAGCAGCGGCCTCGGTGGGATCGGCACTGAAGCTTTCTTT. The rearrangement links TRBV9 to TRBJ1-1; D remains ambiguous. CDR3 length equals 15 residues. The V gene lost 3 bases and the J gene lost 4 bases, with 16 bases spanning the gap. Germline V CDR1 and CDR2: SGDLS, YYNGEE.

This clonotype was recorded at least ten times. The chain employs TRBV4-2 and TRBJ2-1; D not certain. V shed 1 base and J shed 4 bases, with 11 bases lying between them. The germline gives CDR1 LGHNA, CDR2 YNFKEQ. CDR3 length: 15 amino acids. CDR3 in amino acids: CASSQVSRSYNEQFF. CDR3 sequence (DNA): TGTGCCAGCAGCCAAGTTTCAAGGTCGTACAATGAGCAGTTCTTC.

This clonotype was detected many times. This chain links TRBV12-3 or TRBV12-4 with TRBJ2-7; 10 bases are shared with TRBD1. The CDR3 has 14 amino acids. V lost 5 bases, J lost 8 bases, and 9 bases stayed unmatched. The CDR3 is CASSQPGQGPQQYF. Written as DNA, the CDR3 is TGTGCCAGCAGTCAACCGGGACAGGGGCCCCAGCAGTACTTC.

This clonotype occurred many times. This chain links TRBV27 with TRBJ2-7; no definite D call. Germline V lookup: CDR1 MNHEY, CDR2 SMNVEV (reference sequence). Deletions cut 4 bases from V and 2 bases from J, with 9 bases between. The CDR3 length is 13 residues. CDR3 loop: CASSYGYTYEQYF. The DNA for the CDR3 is TGTGCCAGCAGTTATGGCTATACCTACGAGCAGTACTTC.

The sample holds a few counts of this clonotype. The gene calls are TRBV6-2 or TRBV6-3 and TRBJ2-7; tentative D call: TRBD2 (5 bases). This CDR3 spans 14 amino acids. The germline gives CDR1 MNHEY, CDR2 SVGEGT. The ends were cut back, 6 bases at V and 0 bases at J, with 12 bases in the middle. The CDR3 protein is CASRPPGNSYEQYF. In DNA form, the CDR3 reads TGTGCCAGCAGACCACCGGGGAACTCCTACGAGCAGTACTTC.

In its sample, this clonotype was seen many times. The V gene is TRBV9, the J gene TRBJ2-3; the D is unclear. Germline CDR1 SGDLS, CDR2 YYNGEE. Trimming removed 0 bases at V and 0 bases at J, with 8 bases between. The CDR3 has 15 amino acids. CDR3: CASSVGIYSTDTQYF. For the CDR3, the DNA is TGTGCCAGCAGCGTAGGGATTTATAGCACAGATACGCAGTATTTT.

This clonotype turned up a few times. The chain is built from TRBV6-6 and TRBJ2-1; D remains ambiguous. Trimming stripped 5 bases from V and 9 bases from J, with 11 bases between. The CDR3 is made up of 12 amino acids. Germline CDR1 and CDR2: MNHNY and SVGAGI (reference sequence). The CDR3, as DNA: TGTGCCAGCAGTCATGCAGTGGTTGAGCAGTTCTTC. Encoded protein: CASSHAVVEQFF.

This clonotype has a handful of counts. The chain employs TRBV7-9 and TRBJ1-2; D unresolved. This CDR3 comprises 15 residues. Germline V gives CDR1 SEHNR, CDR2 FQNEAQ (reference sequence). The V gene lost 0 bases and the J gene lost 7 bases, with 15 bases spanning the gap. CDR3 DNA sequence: TGTGCCAGCAGCTTAGCACAAGCTAACTATGGTGGCTACACCTTC. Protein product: CASSLAQANYGGYTF.

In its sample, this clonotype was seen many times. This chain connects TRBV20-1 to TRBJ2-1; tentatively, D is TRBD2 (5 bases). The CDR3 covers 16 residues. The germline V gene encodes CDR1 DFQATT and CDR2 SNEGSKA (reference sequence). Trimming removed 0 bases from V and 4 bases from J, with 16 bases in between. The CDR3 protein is CSARDRVGDRYNEQFF. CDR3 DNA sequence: TGCAGTGCTAGAGATCGGGTGGGAGATAGGTACAATGAGCAGTTCTTC.

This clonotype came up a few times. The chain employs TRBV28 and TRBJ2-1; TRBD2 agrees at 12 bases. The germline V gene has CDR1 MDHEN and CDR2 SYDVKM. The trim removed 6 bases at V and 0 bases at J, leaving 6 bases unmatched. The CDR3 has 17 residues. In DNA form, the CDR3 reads TGTGCCAGCAGATACGGACTAGCGGGACCCTCCTACAATGAGCAGTTCTTC. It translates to CASRYGLAGPSYNEQFF.

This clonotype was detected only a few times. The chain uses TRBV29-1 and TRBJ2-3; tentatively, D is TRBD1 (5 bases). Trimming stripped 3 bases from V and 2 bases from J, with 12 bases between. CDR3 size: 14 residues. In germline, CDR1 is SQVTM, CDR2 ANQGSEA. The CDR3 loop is CSVDARTNTDTQYF. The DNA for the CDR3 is TGCAGCGTTGATGCCAGGACAAACACAGATACGCAGTATTTT.

The CDR3 loop is CASSELSGRASEQYF. The CDR3 region has the DNA TGTGCCAGCAGTGAATTGTCAGGACGCGCGTCCGAGCAGTACTTC. The J gene is TRBJ2-7, the V gene TRBV25-1; D ambiguous. This CDR3 has 15 amino acids. The germline gives CDR1 MGHDK, CDR2 SYGVNS. V lost 1 base and J 6 bases, leaving 16 bases between the germline ends.

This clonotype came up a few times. The CDR3 sequence is CASNPGTGNTIYF. Written as DNA, the CDR3 is TGCGCCAGCAACCCAGGGACTGGAAACACCATATATTTT. J is TRBJ1-3 and V is TRBV5-1; a weak D match, TRBD1 (5 bases). V was pared by 6 bases and J by 2 bases, with 9 bases between. The V gene's germline CDR1 is SGHRS and CDR2 YFSETQ. This CDR3 contains 13 residues.

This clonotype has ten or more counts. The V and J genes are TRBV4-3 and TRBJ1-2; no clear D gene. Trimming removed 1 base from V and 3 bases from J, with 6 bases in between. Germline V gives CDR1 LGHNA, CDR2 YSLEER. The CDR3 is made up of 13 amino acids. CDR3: CASSQGGDYGYTF. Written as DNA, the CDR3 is TGCGCCAGCAGCCAAGGCGGGGACTATGGCTACACCTTC.

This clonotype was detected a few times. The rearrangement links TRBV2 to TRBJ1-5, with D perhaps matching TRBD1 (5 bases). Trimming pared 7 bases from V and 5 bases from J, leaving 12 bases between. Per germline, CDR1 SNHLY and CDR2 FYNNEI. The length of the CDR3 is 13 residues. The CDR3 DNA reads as TGTGCCAGCAAAGGGGAGAGGGATCAGCCCCAGCATTTT. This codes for CASKGERDQPQHF.

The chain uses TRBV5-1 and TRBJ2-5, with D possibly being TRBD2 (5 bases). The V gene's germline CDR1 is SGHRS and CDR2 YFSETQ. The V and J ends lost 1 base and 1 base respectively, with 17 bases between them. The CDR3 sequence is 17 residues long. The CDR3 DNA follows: TGCGCCAGCAGCTTGCGGGGTCGCGGGTGGCCCCAAGAGACCCAGTACTTC. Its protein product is CASSLRGRGWPQETQYF.

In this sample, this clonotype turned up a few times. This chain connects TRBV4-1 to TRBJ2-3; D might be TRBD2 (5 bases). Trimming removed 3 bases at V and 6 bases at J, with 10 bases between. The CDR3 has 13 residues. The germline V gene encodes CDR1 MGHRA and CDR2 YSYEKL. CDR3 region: CASSQLAFDTQYF. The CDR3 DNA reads TGCGCCAGCAGCCAGTTAGCGTTTGATACGCAGTATTTT.

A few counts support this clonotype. CDR3 DNA: TGCAGCGTTGGACACAGGGGTGAGACCCAGTACTTC. Its translation: CSVGHRGETQYF. The chain combines TRBV29-1 with TRBJ2-5; 7 nucleotides align to TRBD1. Germline V gene sequence: CDR1 SQVTM, CDR2 ANQGSEA. The V and J ends lost 4 bases and 5 bases, in that order; junction bases with no gene match: 4. The CDR3 extends over 12 amino acids.

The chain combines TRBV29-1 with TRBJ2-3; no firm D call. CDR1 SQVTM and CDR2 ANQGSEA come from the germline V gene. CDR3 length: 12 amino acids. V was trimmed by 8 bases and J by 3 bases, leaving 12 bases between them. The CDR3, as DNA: TGCAGCTCCCAGGAGTATACAGATACGCAGTATTTT. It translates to CSSQEYTDTQYF.

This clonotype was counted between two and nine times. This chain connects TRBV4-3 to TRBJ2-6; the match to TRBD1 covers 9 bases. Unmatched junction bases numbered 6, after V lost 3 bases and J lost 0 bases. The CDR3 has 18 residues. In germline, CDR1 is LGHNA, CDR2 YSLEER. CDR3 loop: CASSQGTGINSGANVLTF. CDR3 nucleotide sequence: TGCGCCAGCAGCCAGGGGACAGGGATTAACTCTGGGGCCAACGTCCTGACTTTC.

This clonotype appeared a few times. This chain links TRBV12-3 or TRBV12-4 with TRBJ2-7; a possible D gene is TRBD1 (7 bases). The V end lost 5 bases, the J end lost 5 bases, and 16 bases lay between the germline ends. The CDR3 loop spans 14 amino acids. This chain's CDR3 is CASSLWTGGDEQYF. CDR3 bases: TGTGCCAGCAGTCTCTGGACAGGCGGGGACGAGCAGTACTTC.

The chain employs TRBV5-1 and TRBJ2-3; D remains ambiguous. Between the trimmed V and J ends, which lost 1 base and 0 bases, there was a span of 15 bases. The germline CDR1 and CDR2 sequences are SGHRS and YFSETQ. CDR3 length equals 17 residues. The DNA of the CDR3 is TGCGCCAGCAGCTTGAGGACGGACCAATCTAGCACAGATACGCAGTATTTT. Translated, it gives CASSLRTDQSSTDTQYF.

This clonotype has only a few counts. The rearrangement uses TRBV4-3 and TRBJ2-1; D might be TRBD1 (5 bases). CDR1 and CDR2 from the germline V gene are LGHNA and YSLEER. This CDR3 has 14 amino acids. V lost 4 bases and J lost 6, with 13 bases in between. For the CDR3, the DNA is TGCGCCAGCAGCCGATCGATGACAGTCAATGAGCAGTTCTTC. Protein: CASSRSMTVNEQFF.

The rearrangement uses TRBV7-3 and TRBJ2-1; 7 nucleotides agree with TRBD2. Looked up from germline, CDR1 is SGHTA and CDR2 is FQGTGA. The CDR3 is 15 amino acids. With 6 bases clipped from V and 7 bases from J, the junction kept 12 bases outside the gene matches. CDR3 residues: CASSLAGEAWNEQFF. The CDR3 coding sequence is TGTGCCAGCAGTTTGGCGGGAGAGGCTTGGAATGAGCAGTTCTTC.

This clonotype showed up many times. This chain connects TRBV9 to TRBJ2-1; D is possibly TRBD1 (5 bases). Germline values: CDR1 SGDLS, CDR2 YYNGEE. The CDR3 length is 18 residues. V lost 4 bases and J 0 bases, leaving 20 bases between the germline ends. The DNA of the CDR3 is TGTGCCAGCAGCTACTGGGTTAGTGGGGCCAGCTCCTACAATGAGCAGTTCTTC. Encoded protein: CASSYWVSGASSYNEQFF.

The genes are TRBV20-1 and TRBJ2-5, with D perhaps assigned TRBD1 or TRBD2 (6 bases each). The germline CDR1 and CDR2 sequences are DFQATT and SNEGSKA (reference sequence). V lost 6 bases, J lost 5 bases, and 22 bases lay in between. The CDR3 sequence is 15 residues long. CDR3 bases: TGCAGTGCGATTCATCGTGGGGGGCCGGAGGAGACCCAGTACTTC. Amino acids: CSAIHRGGPEETQYF.

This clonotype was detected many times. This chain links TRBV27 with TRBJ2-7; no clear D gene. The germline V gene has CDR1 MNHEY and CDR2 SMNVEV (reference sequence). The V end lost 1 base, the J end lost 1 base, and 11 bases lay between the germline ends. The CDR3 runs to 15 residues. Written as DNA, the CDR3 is TGTGCCAGCAGTTTATGGAGCCCCCAGTCCTACGAGCAGTACTTC. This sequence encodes CASSLWSPQSYEQYF.

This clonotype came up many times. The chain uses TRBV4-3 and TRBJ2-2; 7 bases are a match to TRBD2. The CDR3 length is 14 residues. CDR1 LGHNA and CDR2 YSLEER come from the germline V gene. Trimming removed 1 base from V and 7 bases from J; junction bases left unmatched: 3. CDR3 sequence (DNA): TGCGCCAGCAGCCAAGGGCGGGGGAGCGGGGAGCTGTTTTTT. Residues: CASSQGRGSGELFF.